The entry below gives a single T cell receptor (beta chain) sequence along with its context. What it recognizes is unknown. This sample was taken from a study of shared clonotypes between healthy human individuals. Overall study findings and caveats: Non-shared clonotypes had lower generation probabilities than those shared by all four donors. Estimated richness was generally greater in naive than memory subsets.

The CDR3 is 16 amino acids. The V gene lost 5 bases and the J gene lost 2 bases, with 18 bases spanning the gap. CDR1 and CDR2 (germline): SEHNR, FQNEAQ (reference sequence). Naivety among CD8 cells was defined by CD45RO negativity and positive CCR7 selection, thereby excluding terminally differentiated effector memory CD45RA+ cells. Sorted-subset replicate PCRs used about 200 ng of genomic DNA. This amount corresponded to about 29,000 T cell genomes. As processed by the authors: ImmunoSEQ output held junction-only sequences without quality scores, so filtering differed. Here immunoSEQ multiplex PCR was the method, and the copy in TCRdb shows in-frame clones only, minus some. The DNA gave D and trimming, while V, J and clone size come from that table. The sample has about 680,000 clones; roughly nine tenths are singletons.

This TCR derives from a man between 25 and 39 years old in good health. Sequencing was done on a sample of naive CD8+ T cells sorted from blood. This sequence joins TRBV7-9 and TRBJ1-2; D is uncertain. The CDR3 sequence: CASSPMSSELNYGYTF. The CDR3 nucleotides are TGTGCCAGCAGCCCCATGAGCTCAGAATTGAACTATGGCTACACCTTC.